The present T cell receptor beta chain was sequenced within a study of blood T cell repertoires in COVID-19 (dated by TCRdb to about 2020). Notes on the research overall: Samples covering the acute and convalescent phases of COVID-19 were provided by collaborators in the United States, Italy and Spain. Samples came from the ongoing ImmuneRACE study (first 160 participants) plus 1,254 subjects from 6 global collaborators. Where available, HLA class I and class II types were obtained from metadata supplied by the sample provider rather than from assay-based typing. Subjects who had been exposed to COVID-19, were actively infected with it, or had recovered from it provided the deeply sampled blood TCRbeta repertoires that made up the dataset. The sample metadata nearly always contained a de-identified subject ID, COVID-19 status, age in years and sex. The prospective study material was composed of cDNA or gDNA derived from T cells, B-cell-depleted T cells, or PBMCs. A freely available public database, intended as a resource for researchers studying the immune response to SARS-CoV-2, is where the repertoires were released. What the authors observed across the whole study: The amount of clinical and demographic metadata varied by source and participant and was provided uncurated.

Enrolling through a virtual design, the prospective study's participants ranged in age from roughly 18 to 95 years and lived across around 25 United States geographic areas. In the prospective study, participants were assigned to cohorts based on the clinical history participants reported in a screening survey and a study questionnaire. For ImmuneRACE Cohort 3, a participant was defined as recovered based on two consecutive negative NP/OP PCR tests, clearance by a healthcare professional, or resolution of symptoms. Each participant in the prospective study had whole blood, serum and a nasopharyngeal or oropharyngeal swab collected by mobile phlebotomists. Over a roughly two-month period, participants in the prospective study had the option of providing additional blood draws and questionnaires. Prospective study blood samples were shipped either frozen or at room temperature before DNA extraction.

V gives up 1 base and J gives up 4 bases, and the segment between their germline ends measures 9 bases. Taken from cysteine to phenylalanine, the CDR3 has 14 residues. Kept here is only the CDR3 DNA, which spans 42 bases and is read in frame from base 1. The germline V gene gives CDR1 as KGHSH and CDR2 as LQKENI. About this clone itself: What antigen it recognizes has not been identified. The input lacks base qualities; no much larger clone sits a single base away.

TCRbeta CDR3 regions were amplified from genomic DNA using the immunoSEQ Assay, a bias-controlled multiplex PCR. The authors' pipeline ran thus. The number of nucleated cells in each sample was estimated from the amplification of reference gene primers within the assay. To quantify the absolute abundance of each unique TCRbeta CDR3 rearrangement, sequence reads were collapsed and filtered. For each sample, productive Simpson clonality was calculated by taking the square root of Simpson's diversity index across productive rearrangements. The table comes from immuneACCESS by way of TCRdb, which keeps in-frame sequences with V and J called. Part of the clones is missing from these tables; in studies checked, under half for an unresolved V gene and the rest for unknown reasons. V and J calls and clone size come straight from that table; D and trimming were deduced from the DNA. Recorded for this sample are 450,000 to 500,000 clones; 87% of them occurred a single time. The ten most abundant clones make up around 0.7% of the sample.

Source material: PBMCs or T cells enriched from blood (not recorded which). Rearrangement joined TRBV18 to TRBJ2-3; tentative D gene TRBD1, with 5 bases matching. The receptor was isolated from a young woman who had recovered from COVID-19. The bases read TGTGCCAGCTCACCACAACAGGCGTCAGATACGCAGTATTTT. Its translation is CASSPQQASDTQYF.